Included here is one T cell receptor beta chain sequence, with context. In this sample, this clonotype turned up a few times. Its antigen target is currently unknown. One junction end disagrees with the germline gene, perhaps due to a read error. For repertoire sequencing, TCR beta CDR3 regions were amplified from RNA transcripts. HTBI primers and the Qiagen OneStep RT-PCR kit were used in a first-round RT-PCR, which was followed by a second-round multiplex PCR, size selection and purification. Sequencing of the libraries was carried out on an Illumina HiSeq2000 in paired-end mode with 100 bp reads. The authors' pipeline ran thus. SOAPnuke was used for read processing, and reads with adapters, uncalled bases, a mean Phred below 15, or no exact constant-primer or identifier match were discarded. COPE v1.2.5 was used to merge the high-quality paired reads. Clonotypes were defined as unique nucleotide sequences and were aligned to IMGT TRB V, D and J references using MiTCR v1.1. The analysis was limited to V-J combinations with a frequency above 0.0001, which together covered roughly 99% of repertoires. For each V-J combination, a TCR clonal expansion and chaos score was defined as the ratio of F50 clonal expansion to chaos observed in the TCRdist matrix. Welch's t-statistics and random forest were used to reduce features to about a dozen V-J combinations, which were fed into a naive Bayes classifier. The similarity between thyroid and blood repertoires was quantified using the Morisita-Horn index. TCRdb trimmed the raw reads at Q25, called clones with MiXCR and kept productive beta chains. Every entry covers one CDR3 protein and lists the most common genes and DNA from its rows. For this entry, the V and J calls and clone size follow TCRdb and not the study's own pipeline. The sample has about 1.1 million distinct CDR3 sequences on record, about 38% of them singletons. The leading ten clones occupy 11% of the sample.

This specimen comes from a study of Graves' ophthalmopathy and Graves' hyperthyroidism (dated by TCRdb to the late 2010s). The study in broad terms: Hyperthyroidism was defined as stable when no progression to ophthalmopathy occurred within 18 months of follow-up. TCR beta repertoire signatures were used to distinguish Graves' ophthalmopathy from Graves' hyperthyroidism and to predict progression to ophthalmopathy. In total, 135 blood samples were TCR-sequenced: around 42 ophthalmopathy, approximately 80 hyperthyroidism and about 17 hyperthyroidism-to-ophthalmopathy patients. To explore V-J signatures distinguishing ophthalmopathy from hyperthyroidism, a discovery set of 100 patients (fewer than 45 ophthalmopathy, roughly 60 stable hyperthyroidism) was enrolled. For independent validation, a separate cohort was made up of 18 hyperthyroidism patients plus 17 patients who later progressed from hyperthyroidism to ophthalmopathy. In roughly 6 hyperthyroidism patients, the T-cell repertoire of thyroid tissue was compared with the T-cell repertoire of blood. Following sampling, methimazole starting at 30 mg daily was administered to hyperthyroidism patients, and high-dose intravenous methylprednisolone was administered to ophthalmopathy patients. On the study overall, not on this receptor specifically: In validation, the model predicted ophthalmopathy progression with more than 70% sensitivity and around 72% specificity; some 13 predicted patients were CT-confirmed with GO in a median of approximately 6.2 months. No statistical method was used to predetermine the sample size, and group allocation was not hidden from the investigators. In cross-validation, the 13-signature model distinguished ophthalmopathy from stable hyperthyroidism with 85% to 90% sensitivity and about 84% specificity, and in the test set the corresponding values were approximately 80% and 75%. Most of the expanded thyroid clonotypes with a frequency above 0.001 were also detected in blood, and it was suggested that the thyroid immune response may be reflected by blood repertoires.

The hyperthyroidism patients were 18 to 65 years old and newly diagnosed, with a disease duration of less than 2 months. Anyone with other autoimmune diseases, uncontrolled infections, pregnancy or lactation was excluded from the study. Clinical symptoms, serum thyroxine, TRAb, thyroid ultrasound and orbital computed tomography were used for diagnosis. Total RNA was extracted using Trizol reagent, and RNA quality was checked on an Agilent 2100 Bioanalyzer. Reading the germline V gene gives CDR1 ENHRY and CDR2 SYGVKD. Taken from cysteine to phenylalanine, the CDR3 has 15 residues. The entry retains the CDR3 DNA only, 45 bases that are in frame from base 1.

Sequencing was performed on peripheral blood or thyroid tissue (not recorded which). This chain joins TRBV10-3 to TRBJ2-7, with 9 junctional bases fitting TRBD2. The sequence was obtained from an adult man with Graves' hyperthyroidism. CDR3 reads: CASSPREGLSYEQYF. In nucleotides, the sequence is TGTGCCAGCAGTCCGCGGGAGGGCCTTTCCTACGAGCAGTACTTC.